Listed here are 26 T cell receptor beta chains from one sample, sequenced in a study of blood T cell repertoires in COVID-19 (dated by TCRdb to about 2020). Library preparation used the immunoSEQ multiplex PCR assay. The immuneACCESS repertoire file appears here via TCRdb, limited to in-frame rearrangements. These files lack a portion of the clones; in checked studies, under half of the deficit traces to unresolved V genes, and the cause of the others is not known. A total of around 300,000 clones appear in this sample, nearly 90% of them only once. Approximately 4% of the sample comes from the top ten. Sequencing was carried out using PBMCs or T cells enriched from blood (not recorded which). These receptors originate from a woman in her late teens or twenties with acute COVID-19.

The chain recombines TRBV12-2 with TRBJ2-7; the table calls TRBD2, which could not be checked here. TRBV12-2 is termed a pseudogene. The CDR3 contains 19 residues. The CDR3: CASRIGVRGRVRRAYEQYF. Written as DNA, the CDR3 is TGTGCAAGTCGCATAGGAGTACGCGGGAGGGTCCGACGTGCCTACGAGCAGTACTTC.

This chain connects TRBV28 to TRBJ1-4; 7 nucleotides align to TRBD1. The CDR3 totals 15 residues. Germline assignment: CDR1 MDHEN and CDR2 SYDVKM. With 6 bases clipped from V and 3 bases from J, the junction kept 7 bases outside the gene matches. Here the CDR3 DNA reads TGTGCCAGCAGGGAAGGGGGCCAGCCTAATGAAAAACTGTTTTTT. The encoded protein is CASREGGQPNEKLFF.

J is TRBJ2-3 and V is TRBV4-1, with D perhaps matching TRBD2 (5 bases). The CDR3 runs to 15 residues. V gave up 1 base and J gave up 1 base, with 9 bases separating them. From germline, CDR1 is MGHRA and CDR2 YSYEKL. Here the CDR3 reads CASSQGDSGTDTQYF. In nucleotides, the CDR3 is TGCGCCAGCAGCCAAGGCGATAGCGGCACAGATACGCAGTATTTT.

CDR3 coding DNA: TGTGCCAGCAGTTCGGCAGGCTCCTACAATGAGCAGTTCTTC. It specifies CASSSAGSYNEQFF. This chain uses TRBV6-5 with TRBJ2-1; D not certain. The CDR3 is made up of 14 amino acids. The germline V gene has CDR1 MNHEY and CDR2 SVGAGI. Trimming took off 4 bases at V and 0 bases at J, with 7 bases between the two ends.

In the case of this clone: Other nucleotide sequences from this sample produce the same CDR3. V is TRBV6-5 and J is TRBJ1-5; D unclear. The V end was cut by 0 bases, the J end by 0 bases, with 3 bases between. CDR1 and CDR2 (germline): MNHEY, SVGAGI. The length of the CDR3 is 14 residues. As DNA, the CDR3 is TGTGCCAGCAGTTACTCTCATAGCAATCAGCCCCAGCATTTT. It yields the protein CASSYSHSNQPQHF.

This chain uses TRBV3-1 (or the pseudogene TRBV3-2) with TRBJ2-7; 13 bases are shared with TRBD2. The CDR3 loop spans 15 amino acids. V gave up 4 bases and J gave up 3 bases; unmatched junction bases: 3. The V gene's germline CDR1 is LGHDT and CDR2 YNNKEL (reference sequence). CDR3 DNA sequence: TGTGCCAGCAGCCCGAGACTAGCGGGAGGCTACGAGCAGTACTTC. Translated, it gives CASSPRLAGGYEQYF.

V gene TRBV19 combines with J gene TRBJ2-6, with D tentatively TRBD1 (5 bases). V gave up 5 bases and J gave up 4 bases, with 9 bases separating them. Germline V gene lookup returns CDR1 LNHDA and CDR2 SQIVND (reference sequence). CDR3 length equals 14 residues. The CDR3, as DNA: TGTGCCAGTAGTGCCTCAGGGGGGGCCAACGTCCTGACTTTC. It translates to CASSASGGANVLTF.

The rearrangement uses TRBV9 and TRBJ1-4; D is ambiguous. Germline CDR1 and CDR2: SGDLS and YYNGEE. CDR3 length: 13 residues. V dropped 2 bases and J dropped 5 bases, with 7 bases sitting between them. CDR3 residues: CASSVAGNEKLFF. The CDR3 DNA follows: TGTGCCAGCAGCGTCGCGGGGAATGAAAAACTGTTTTTT.

The chain recombines TRBV5-1 with TRBJ2-1; D is possibly TRBD1 (7 bases). The CDR3 totals 16 residues. Trimming took 4 bases from V and 10 from J, leaving 24 bases between them. In germline, CDR1 is SGHRS, CDR2 YFSETQ. The CDR3 DNA reads as TGCGCCAGCAGCCAGACCGTGACTAGGGGGCCCGAGGAGCAGTTCTTC. This codes for CASSQTVTRGPEEQFF.

V gene TRBV10-1 combines with J gene TRBJ1-2; D perhaps matches TRBD1 (5 bases). CDR1 and CDR2 (germline): WNHNN, SYGVQD (reference sequence). This CDR3 has 11 amino acids. Trimming pared 7 bases from V and 13 bases from J, leaving 16 bases between. The CDR3: CASNRGAEPTF. The CDR3 DNA sequence: TGCGCCAGCAACCGTGGGGCGGAACCCACCTTC.

With regard to this clone: This sample also contains other DNA sequences that code for the same CDR3. The rearrangement uses TRBV30 and TRBJ1-5, with a weak D call TRBD1 (5 bases). Germline V gene data show CDR1 as GTSNPN and CDR2 as SVGIG (reference sequence). With 3 bases removed from V and 4 bases from J, the gap between germline ends came to 10 bases. This CDR3 is built from 13 residues. This chain's CDR3 is CAWSVGGNQPQHF. The CDR3 coding sequence is TGTGCCTGGAGCGTTGGGGGGAATCAGCCCCAGCATTTT.

The chain joins TRBV5-1 to TRBJ2-1, with a tentative D call TRBD2 (6 bases). Trimming pared 5 bases from V and 5 bases from J, leaving 14 bases between. Germline loops: CDR1 SGHRS, CDR2 YFSETQ. This CDR3 has 14 amino acids. The CDR3 loop is CASRVDGGDNEQFF. The DNA for the CDR3 is TGCGCCAGCAGAGTCGACGGCGGGGACAATGAGCAGTTCTTC. The full variable domain, with the rest looked up from reference TRBV5-1 and TRBJ2-1, is KAGVTQTPRYLIKTRGQQVTLSCSPISGHRSVSWYQQTPGQGLQFLFEYFSETQRNKGNFPGRFSGRQFSNSRSEMNVSTLELGDSALYLCASRVDGGDNEQFFGPGTRLTVL.

J is TRBJ1-5 and V is TRBV6-5; the match to TRBD1 covers 8 bases. This CDR3 region has 14 residues. The ends lost 5 bases at V and 6 bases at J; junction bases unmatched: 6. Germline CDR1 and CDR2: MNHEY and SVGAGI. CDR3 loop: CASSRDRGAQPQHF. As DNA, the CDR3 is TGTGCCAGCAGTCGAGACAGGGGCGCTCAGCCCCAGCATTTT.

The chain combines TRBV5-1 with TRBJ2-5, with 9 bases aligning to TRBD1. The CDR3 extends over 16 amino acids. Germline values: CDR1 SGHRS, CDR2 YFSETQ. V was clipped by 4 bases and J by 4 bases; unmatched bases: 11. CDR3 DNA: TGCGCCAGCAGCCAAGATCGACAGGGGGAGGGAGAGACCCAGTACTTC. Translation: CASSQDRQGEGETQYF.

The chain recombines TRBV19 with TRBJ1-5; TRBD1 might be the D (5 bases). Germline V CDR1 and CDR2: LNHDA, SQIVND (reference sequence). The V end was cut by 3 bases, the J end by 0 bases, with 9 bases between. The CDR3 is made up of 15 amino acids. CDR3 DNA: TGTGCCAGTAGTATCGGGGGTATTAGCAATCAGCCCCAGCATTTT. This sequence encodes CASSIGGISNQPQHF.

This clone turned up a few times. V gene TRBV5-1 combines with J gene TRBJ2-7; 7 positions agree with TRBD1. The CDR3 loop spans 15 amino acids. J was trimmed by 0 bases and V by 5 bases; bases with no gene match: 8. Germline values: CDR1 SGHRS, CDR2 YFSETQ. The CDR3 bases are TGCGCCAGCAGTAAAGACAGGGCATACTCCTACGAGCAGTACTTC. Protein sequence: CASSKDRAYSYEQYF.

V is TRBV18 and J is TRBJ2-3; D remains ambiguous. The CDR3 is 11 amino acids. The V gene lost 4 bases and the J gene lost 7 bases, with 6 bases spanning the gap. Germline-derived CDR1 and CDR2 are KGHSH and LQKENI. CDR3 region: CASSRQNTQYF. In DNA form, the CDR3 reads TGTGCCAGCTCACGACAAAATACGCAGTATTTT.

This sequence joins TRBV10-3 and TRBJ1-2, with no clear D. In germline, CDR1 is ENHRY, CDR2 SYGVKD. V lost 10 bases, J lost 5 bases, and 11 bases lay in between. The CDR3 has 11 residues. This CDR3 reads CATRIAYGYTF. The CDR3 coding sequence is TGTGCCACCCGAATCGCGTATGGCTACACCTTC.

This chain uses TRBV27 with TRBJ2-7; D is unresolved. The V gene lost 2 bases and the J gene lost 3 bases, with 14 bases spanning the gap. The CDR3 contains 15 residues. Germline CDR1 and CDR2: MNHEY and SMNVEV (reference sequence). The CDR3 DNA reads TGTGCCAGCAGTTTAAAACAGTCGTTTATCTACGAGCAGTACTTC. Its protein is CASSLKQSFIYEQYF.

This clone was seen ten or more times. The chain is built from TRBV10-3 and TRBJ1-3; perhaps TRBD1 as D (5 bases). V gave up 2 bases and J gave up 1 base, with 6 bases separating them. The CDR3 covers 14 residues. From germline, CDR1 is ENHRY and CDR2 SYGVKD. The CDR3, as DNA: TGTGCCATCAGTGAGGCAGGGTCTGGAAACACCATATATTTT. This encodes CAISEAGSGNTIYF.

This chain connects TRBV29-1 to TRBJ2-7; maybe TRBD2 (6 bases). CDR3 size: 13 residues. Trimming removed 1 base from V and 2 bases from J, with 9 bases in between. CDR1 and CDR2 (germline): SQVTM, ANQGSEA. The CDR3 DNA follows: TGCAGCGTTGAAGGCGGGGTCCCCTACGAGCAGTACTTC. Protein product: CSVEGGVPYEQYF.

This clone was observed once. The rearrangement links TRBV5-1 to TRBJ1-5, with TRBD1 matching 8 bases. Germline V gives CDR1 SGHRS, CDR2 YFSETQ. V was pared by 1 base and J by 5 bases, with 5 bases of the junction left unmatched. The CDR3 extends over 15 amino acids. The CDR3 protein is CASSLRQGADQPQHF. The CDR3 nucleotides read TGCGCCAGCAGCTTGAGGCAGGGGGCGGATCAGCCCCAGCATTTT.

The chain is built from TRBV6-6 and TRBJ1-1, with D perhaps TRBD1 (6 bases). The CDR3 runs to 16 residues. V was clipped by 2 bases and J by 0 bases, with 13 bases between them. Germline CDR1 reads MNHNY; CDR2 reads SVGAGI (reference sequence). CDR3 sequence reads: CASSYPEGTMNTEAFF. The CDR3, as DNA: TGTGCCAGCAGTTACCCCGAAGGGACAATGAACACTGAAGCTTTCTTT.

The V call is TRBV7-3, the J call TRBJ2-2; 8 bases line up with TRBD2. Trimming removed 4 bases from V and 7 bases from J; junction bases left unmatched: 5. This CDR3 is built from 14 residues. Germline values: CDR1 SGHTA, CDR2 FQGTGA. As DNA, the CDR3 is TGTGCCAGCAGCTCCGGGACTAGGGGCGGGGAGCTGTTTTTT. Amino acids: CASSSGTRGGELFF.

CDR3 coding DNA: TGTGCCAGCTCACCAGACAGGGAACCCTTTCCGAGGAGCAATCAGCCCCAGCATTTT. Residues: CASSPDREPFPRSNQPQHF. The V and J genes are TRBV18 and TRBJ1-5, with 7 bases that match TRBD1. Germline-derived CDR1 and CDR2 are KGHSH and LQKENI. The V and J ends lost 2 bases and 1 base, in that order; junction bases with no gene match: 14. The CDR3 spans 19 residues.

The rearrangement links TRBV6-5 to TRBJ2-5; D call uncertain. The CDR3 runs to 12 residues. Germline CDR1 MNHEY, CDR2 SVGAGI. With 5 bases removed from V and 4 bases from J, the gap between germline ends came to 8 bases. In DNA form, the CDR3 reads TGTGCCAGCAGTACCCTACGAGAGACCCAGTACTTC. Its protein product is CASSTLRETQYF.